Each of the 19 T cell receptor beta chains below was sequenced from the same sample in a study of vaccination effects on CD4 cells after COVID-19. Libraries were prepared by immunoSEQ multiplex PCR; TCRdb keeps only in-frame clonotypes and omits some of them. This table holds about 38,000 clones, just under 85% found once. Within the ViraFEST assay, antigen-specific CD4+ T cells underwent expansion with viral peptide pools prior to sequencing. Isolation of CD4+ T cells took place after around 10 days of culture. Each participant received a vaccine that was either BNT162b2 or mRNA-1273, given as two doses. For these receptors, no antigen is known. The sample here was CD4+ T cells from PBMCs cultured with HCoV-NL63 spike peptides, taken after COVID-19 vaccination. Receptor source: a human donor who received a COVID-19 vaccine. Some clones in this sample may be carry-over from other donors' samples.

The CDR3 here is CASSSRTGTNTGELFF. CDR3 in DNA: TGCGCCAGCAGCTCGAGGACAGGGACGAACACCGGGGAGCTGTTTTTT. This sequence joins TRBV5-1 and TRBJ2-2; 8 bases are a match to TRBD1. This CDR3 region has 16 residues. Germline CDR1 is SGHRS and CDR2 is YFSETQ. V was pared by 3 bases and J by 0 bases, with 4 bases of the junction left unmatched.

The chain couples TRBV7-9 to TRBJ1-2; 10 bases map to TRBD1. The CDR3 has 15 amino acids. Trimming at V came to 0 bases and at J to 6 bases, leaving 4 bases not matched to a gene. Germline CDR1 is SEHNR and CDR2 is FQNEAQ (reference sequence). The CDR3 spells CASSLAGQGKNGYTF. The CDR3 DNA is TGTGCCAGCAGCTTAGCGGGACAGGGGAAGAATGGCTACACCTTC.

This rearrangement joins TRBV5-6 to TRBJ2-2, with 7 bases that match TRBD1. The germline V gene encodes CDR1 SGHDT and CDR2 YYEEEE. The CDR3 runs to 16 residues. V lost 2 bases to trimming and J lost 4 bases; unmatched junction nucleotides: 8. For the CDR3, the DNA is TGTGCCAGCAGCTTAGTCGACAGGGTACGCACCGGGGAGCTGTTTTTT. This sequence encodes CASSLVDRVRTGELFF.

The chain carries TRBV6-5 and TRBJ1-2; perhaps TRBD1 as D (5 bases). Germline loops: CDR1 MNHEY, CDR2 SVGAGI. The CDR3 has 16 amino acids. The V gene lost 0 bases and the J gene lost 4 bases, with 15 bases spanning the gap. This chain's CDR3 is CASSYSQGGKRYGYTF. Written as DNA, the CDR3 is TGTGCCAGCAGTTACTCTCAGGGAGGGAAGCGCTATGGCTACACCTTC.

V usage is TRBV21-1 and J usage is TRBJ2-5. TRBV21-1 is noted as a pseudogene. The CDR3 is made up of 14 amino acids. The CDR3 nucleotides read TGTGCCAGCAACCTGTTGGGTGCGTTGGAGACCCAGTACTTC. Amino acid sequence: CASNLLGALETQYF.

The rearrangement links TRBV2 to TRBJ2-4, with D maybe TRBD2 (5 bases). Germline CDR1 is SNHLY and CDR2 is FYNNEI. The CDR3 spans 12 residues. Trimming removed 2 bases at V and 7 bases at J, with 6 bases between. CDR3 nucleotide sequence: TGTGCCAGCAGTGAACCGGGGAACATTCAGTACTTC. This translates into CASSEPGNIQYF.

The CDR3 protein is CASRDRGRIGTEAFF. In DNA, the CDR3 is TGCGCCAGCAGAGACAGGGGGCGCATTGGCACTGAAGCTTTCTTT. This chain joins TRBV10-2 and TRBJ1-1; 10 positions agree with TRBD1. CDR3 size: 15 residues. J lost 4 bases, V lost 6 bases, and 8 bases had no gene match. Looked up from germline, CDR1 is WSHSY and CDR2 is SAAADI.

The rearrangement links TRBV6-6 to TRBJ2-3; D remains ambiguous. Trimming cost V 2 bases and J 1 base, with 7 bases left between them. The CDR3 loop spans 14 amino acids. Germline V lookup: CDR1 MNHNY, CDR2 SVGAGI (reference sequence). The CDR3 reads CASSYGIRTDTQYF. Here the CDR3 DNA reads TGTGCCAGCAGTTACGGGATCCGCACAGATACGCAGTATTTT.

The chain links TRBV25-1 to TRBJ2-1; no definite D call. V was pared by 1 base and J by 11 bases, with 18 bases between. Germline loops: CDR1 MGHDK, CDR2 SYGVNS. This CDR3 comprises 15 residues. CDR3 protein: CASSESLFYGRKQFF. CDR3 nucleotide sequence: TGTGCCAGCAGTGAATCACTTTTTTATGGCCGAAAGCAGTTCTTC.

This clone was detected once. The V and J genes are TRBV24-1 and TRBJ1-3; D perhaps matches TRBD1 (6 bases). CDR1 and CDR2 (germline): KGHDR, SFDVKD. Trimming removed 9 bases at V and 2 bases at J, with 16 bases between. The CDR3 consists of 15 residues. The CDR3 DNA is TGTGCCACCCCTAAGGCGGGGGACACTGGAAACACCATATATTTT. It codes for CATPKAGDTGNTIYF.

This clone was counted a single time. V usage is TRBV4-1 and J usage is TRBJ1-4; D unresolved. There are 15 residues in the CDR3. The ends were cut back, 2 bases at V and 8 bases at J, with 15 bases in the middle. CDR1 and CDR2 (germline): MGHRA, YSYEKL. The DNA for the CDR3 is TGCGCCAGCAGCCAAATATCGGTCCAGCGGGAAAAACTGTTTTTT. Translated, it gives CASSQISVQREKLFF.

This chain links TRBV3-1 (or the pseudogene TRBV3-2) with TRBJ1-1, with D perhaps TRBD1 (6 bases). The CDR3 covers 16 residues. The germline V gene has CDR1 LGHDT and CDR2 YNNKEL (reference sequence). V was shortened by 2 bases and J by 4 bases, with 17 bases between the two germline ends. The CDR3 DNA reads as TGTGCCAGCAGCCAAAGGGGGGGGTGGATGTCCACTGAAGCTTTCTTT. This translates into CASSQRGGWMSTEAFF.

The V call is TRBV19, the J call TRBJ2-3, with 9 bases lining up with TRBD2. V gave up 8 bases and J gave up 3 bases; unmatched junction bases: 6. There are 14 residues in the CDR3. Germline V gene sequence: CDR1 LNHDA, CDR2 SQIVND (reference sequence). CDR3 amino acids: CASGLSGGTDTQYF. The CDR3 DNA is TGTGCCAGTGGACTTAGCGGGGGAACAGATACGCAGTATTTT.

The rearrangement links TRBV5-1 to TRBJ2-3; 8 bases line up with TRBD1. The CDR3 is made up of 15 amino acids. With 4 bases clipped from V and 3 bases from J, the junction kept 7 bases outside the gene matches. Germline lookup yields CDR1 SGHRS and CDR2 YFSETQ. The CDR3: CASSNTGGYTDTQYF. CDR3 in DNA: TGCGCCAGCAGCAACACAGGGGGTTATACAGATACGCAGTATTTT.

This clone has just a few counts. The V call is TRBV30, the J call TRBJ2-5; weak D call: TRBD1 (6 bases). This CDR3 has 14 amino acids. Germline values: CDR1 GTSNPN, CDR2 SVGIG (reference sequence). Trimming removed 0 bases from V and 5 bases from J, with 13 bases in between. The CDR3 region is CAWSVRGREETQYF. For the CDR3, the DNA is TGTGCCTGGAGTGTAAGGGGGAGAGAGGAGACCCAGTACTTC.

The V and J genes are TRBV5-1 and TRBJ2-5; TRBD1 matches at 7 bases. The CDR3 runs 14 residues. The V and J ends lost 4 bases and 3 bases, in that order; junction bases with no gene match: 6. Per the germline V gene, CDR1 is SGHRS and CDR2 is YFSETQ. The CDR3 sequence is CASSQLDREETQYF. CDR3 in DNA: TGCGCCAGCAGCCAGCTCGACAGGGAAGAGACCCAGTACTTC.

The chain employs TRBV30 and TRBJ1-1; D may be TRBD1 (5 bases). The germline V gene encodes CDR1 GTSNPN and CDR2 SVGIG (reference sequence). This CDR3 region has 11 residues. V shed 5 bases and J shed 7 bases, with 11 bases lying between them. The CDR3 DNA reads TGTGCCTGGGGCAGGGAGAGTGAAGCTTTCTTT. This sequence encodes CAWGRESEAFF.

The chain employs TRBV6-1 and TRBJ1-2; D not resolved. From germline, CDR1 is MNHNS and CDR2 SASEGT. The CDR3 length is 15 residues. Trimming cost V 3 bases and J 6 bases, with 17 bases left between them. This CDR3 is CASSEDLVFSDGYTF. The CDR3 region has the DNA TGTGCCAGCAGTGAGGATCTCGTATTTTCGGATGGCTACACCTTC.

The chain carries TRBV5-1 and TRBJ2-6; tentatively, D is TRBD2 (5 bases). This CDR3 has 16 amino acids. Germline CDR1 reads SGHRS; CDR2 reads YFSETQ. Between the trimmed V and J ends, which lost 4 bases and 0 bases, there was a span of 11 bases. The CDR3 coding sequence is TGCGCCAGCAGCATGACTATCCGCTCTGGGGCCAACGTCCTGACTTTC. It specifies CASSMTIRSGANVLTF.